The 29 T cell receptor beta chains below all came from one sample that was sequenced in a study of PD-L1 blockade in urothelial cancer. Method: immunoSEQ multiplex PCR; TCRdb's copy keeps in-frame clones and lacks some. Seen here are 130,000 or so clones, around 84% observed once, and the top ten hold 2.5% to 3.5%. Regarding time point: pretreatment peripheral blood. The starting material was PBMCs, obtained around atezolizumab (anti-PD-L1) treatment. The receptors stem from a man aged 45-60 years with urothelial cancer.

This clone showed up many times. This chain connects TRBV19 to TRBJ1-1; D not resolved. With 5 bases removed from V and 3 bases from J, the gap between germline ends came to 4 bases. Germline CDR1 and CDR2: LNHDA and SQIVND (reference sequence). The CDR3 loop spans 11 amino acids. The CDR3 sequence: CASSEDTEAFF. As DNA, the CDR3 is TGTGCCAGTAGTGAGGACACTGAAGCTTTCTTT. Complete variable domain (other parts from reference TRBV19 and TRBJ1-1): DGGITQSPKYLFRKEGQNVTLSCEQNLNHDAMYWYRQDPGQGLRLIYYSQIVNDFQKGDIAEGYSVSREKKESFPLTVTSAQKNPTAFYLCASSEDTEAFFGQGTRLTVV.

The genes are TRBV20-1 and TRBJ1-1; weak D call: TRBD1 (5 bases). The germline V gene has CDR1 DFQATT and CDR2 SNEGSKA (reference sequence). V shed 7 bases and J shed 3 bases, with 9 bases lying between them. The CDR3 has 11 amino acids. For the CDR3, the DNA is TGCAGTGTTCAGGGCGACACTGAAGCTTTCTTT. Its translation: CSVQGDTEAFF.

The rearrangement uses TRBV27 and TRBJ1-1; possibly TRBD1 for D (5 bases). The CDR3 sequence is 20 residues long. Germline V gives CDR1 MNHEY, CDR2 SMNVEV (reference sequence). V dropped 2 bases and J dropped 0 bases, with 25 bases sitting between them. The CDR3, as DNA: TGTGCCAGCAGTTTACAAAACCCGGCCGCGGGGGGGAGAGTGAACACTGAAGCTTTCTTT. Translating it yields CASSLQNPAAGGRVNTEAFF.

The chain uses TRBV28 and TRBJ2-1; 12 bases are a match to TRBD1. The CDR3 runs to 14 residues. V shed 8 bases and J 9 bases; nucleotides not matched to a gene: 8. The germline V gene encodes CDR1 MDHEN and CDR2 SYDVKM. The CDR3 DNA sequence: TGTGCCAGCCTAACGGGACAGGGGGCGGCTGAGCAGTTCTTC. Translation: CASLTGQGAAEQFF.

V gene TRBV7-9 combines with J gene TRBJ1-2, with D hard to call. The CDR3 spans 14 residues. Trimming removed 5 bases at V and 8 bases at J, with 18 bases between. The germline V gene has CDR1 SEHNR and CDR2 FQNEAQ (reference sequence). The CDR3 region has the DNA TGTGCCAGCAGCCTCCAGAGGCTTGCAGACGGCTACACCTTC. It specifies CASSLQRLADGYTF.

The V gene is TRBV7-9, the J gene TRBJ2-1; 13 bases fit TRBD2. V gave up 6 bases and J gave up 6 bases; unmatched junction bases: 8. Germline CDR1 reads SEHNR; CDR2 reads FQNEAQ (reference sequence). The CDR3 is 16 amino acids. CDR3 amino acids: CASSLGLAGVSNEQFF. For the CDR3, the DNA is TGTGCCAGCAGTCTAGGACTAGCGGGGGTCAGCAATGAGCAGTTCTTC.

The rearrangement uses TRBV7-3 and TRBJ2-7, with TRBD1 identical over 7 bases. This CDR3 has 13 residues. CDR1 is SGHTA, CDR2 FQGTGA, per germline. V was clipped by 6 bases and J by 7 bases; unmatched bases: 9. Here the CDR3 reads CASSLTGRGEQYF. The CDR3 coding sequence is TGTGCCAGCAGTTTGACAGGGCGTGGGGAGCAGTACTTC. Full variable domain (missing parts from reference TRBV7-3 and TRBJ2-7): GAGVSQTPSNKVTEKGKYVELRCDPISGHTALYWYRQSLGQGPEFLIYFQGTGAADDSGLPNDRFFAVRPEGSVSTLKIQRTERGDSAVYLCASSLTGRGEQYFGPGTRLTVT.

The chain is built from TRBV25-1 and TRBJ2-1, with D hard to call. V lost 9 bases and J 0 bases, leaving 6 bases between the germline ends. Looked up from germline, CDR1 is MGHDK and CDR2 is SYGVNS. This CDR3 comprises 12 residues. CDR3 coding DNA: TGTGCCAGTGTGAGCTCCTACAATGAGCAGTTCTTC. Residues: CASVSSYNEQFF.

This clone appeared a single time. The chain has TRBV2 and TRBJ2-5, with 7 bases identical to TRBD1. The ends lost 1 base at V and 6 bases at J; junction bases unmatched: 2. In germline, CDR1 is SNHLY, CDR2 FYNNEI. This CDR3 region has 13 residues. The CDR3, as DNA: TGTGCCAGCAGTGAAGGACAGGGTCAGACCCAGTACTTC. Amino acid sequence: CASSEGQGQTQYF.

A single count supports this clone. J is TRBJ2-7 and V is TRBV10-3; D is unresolved. Germline CDR1 reads ENHRY; CDR2 reads SYGVKD. This CDR3 is built from 14 residues. Trimming took 3 bases from V and 2 from J, leaving 11 bases between them. The CDR3 bases are TGTGCCATCAGTGACCCCTCACAGACCTACGAGCAGTACTTC. Amino acids: CAISDPSQTYEQYF.

The J gene is TRBJ2-1, the V gene TRBV15, with a weak D call TRBD2 (6 bases). CDR1 and CDR2 from the germline V gene are LNHNV and YYDKDF (reference sequence). The ends were cut back, 1 base at V and 7 bases at J, with 14 bases in the middle. The CDR3 length is 15 residues. The CDR3 region has the DNA TGTGCCACCAGCAGAGTAGGGAGCGGGTGGAATGAGCAGTTCTTC. This encodes CATSRVGSGWNEQFF. The variable domain in full, with the rest retrieved from reference TRBV15 and TRBJ2-1, is DAMVIQNPRYQVTQFGKPVTLSCSQTLNHNVMYWYQQKSSQAPKLLFHYYDKDFNNEADTPDNFQSRRPNTSFCFLDIRSPGLGDTAMYLCATSRVGSGWNEQFFGPGTRLTVL.

J is TRBJ2-3 and V is TRBV6-4; 12 nucleotides align to TRBD2. The germline V gene has CDR1 MRHNA and CDR2 SNTAGT. The V and J ends lost 9 bases and 0 bases, in that order; junction bases with no gene match: 7. The CDR3 sequence is 16 residues long. In DNA, the CDR3 is TGTGCCAGGGGAGATCTAGCGGGAGGGAGCACAGATACGCAGTATTTT. The encoded protein is CARGDLAGGSTDTQYF.

CDR3 sequence (DNA): TGTGCCAGCAGCTTAGGAGGGCAGTTAAGGGAAAAACTGTTTTTT. Amino acids: CASSLGGQLREKLFF. The J gene is TRBJ1-4, the V gene TRBV7-8, with unresolved D. Germline V gene sequence: CDR1 SGHVS, CDR2 FQNEAQ. V lost 1 base to trimming and J lost 8 bases, with 14 bases between them. The CDR3 sequence is 15 residues long.

V and J are TRBV28 and TRBJ2-3, with 8 bases that match TRBD2. The CDR3 length is 15 residues. The junction had 11 bases not matched to a gene; V was cut back by 4 bases and J by 8 bases. Germline V gene data show CDR1 as MDHEN and CDR2 as SYDVKM. DNA of the CDR3: TGTGCCAGCAGTTCCCCCCGGACTAGCCTAAGTACGCAGTATTTT. Its protein is CASSSPRTSLSTQYF.

The chain uses TRBV18 and TRBJ2-1; D ambiguous. The germline V gene has CDR1 KGHSH and CDR2 LQKENI. This CDR3 spans 16 amino acids. V was pared by 0 bases and J by 0 bases, with 9 bases between. The DNA of the CDR3 is TGTGCCAGCTCACCACCTAGCTGGTACTCCTACAATGAGCAGTTCTTC. Translation gives CASSPPSWYSYNEQFF.

With regard to this clone: Other DNA sequences in the sample encode the same CDR3. The chain joins TRBV27 to TRBJ2-7; D ambiguous. CDR1 is MNHEY, CDR2 SMNVEV, per germline (reference sequence). This CDR3 region has 11 residues. Trimming cost V 4 bases and J 3 bases, with 4 bases left between them. CDR3 sequence reads: CASSSGYEQYF. The CDR3 bases are TGTGCCAGCAGTTCGGGCTACGAGCAGTACTTC.

This clone has a handful of counts. The rearrangement uses TRBV5-4 and TRBJ1-2; D remains ambiguous. CDR3 length: 15 amino acids. Germline-derived CDR1 and CDR2 are SGHNT and YYREEE (reference sequence). The V end lost 2 bases, the J end lost 7 bases, and 18 bases lay between the germline ends. The CDR3 nucleotides are TGTGCCAGCAGCTTAGCCACCTCTCCAGCAGGTGGCTACACCTTC. Translated, it gives CASSLATSPAGGYTF.

This clone appeared a few times. This rearrangement joins TRBV27 to TRBJ2-7; 12 nucleotides align to TRBD2. Germline CDR1 and CDR2: MNHEY and SMNVEV (reference sequence). Unmatched junction bases numbered 2, after V lost 6 bases and J lost 2 bases. The CDR3 is made up of 14 amino acids. CDR3 loop: CASRRTSGTYEQYF. In DNA, the CDR3 is TGTGCCAGCAGAAGGACTAGCGGGACCTACGAGCAGTACTTC.

V gene TRBV15 combines with J gene TRBJ2-7; D not certain. The ends were cut back, 0 bases at V and 6 bases at J, with 9 bases in the middle. This CDR3 comprises 13 residues. Germline CDR1 reads LNHNV; CDR2 reads YYDKDF (reference sequence). CDR3 region: CATSRDLGFEQYF. The CDR3 nucleotides are TGTGCCACCAGCAGAGATCTCGGGTTCGAGCAGTACTTC. The full variable domain, its missing parts supplied by reference TRBV15 and TRBJ2-7, is DAMVIQNPRYQVTQFGKPVTLSCSQTLNHNVMYWYQQKSSQAPKLLFHYYDKDFNNEADTPDNFQSRRPNTSFCFLDIRSPGLGDTAMYLCATSRDLGFEQYFGPGTRLTVT.

V gene TRBV6-4 combines with J gene TRBJ2-3, with D perhaps matching TRBD2 (6 bases). Trimming cost V 4 bases and J 5 bases, with 10 bases left between them. The germline gives CDR1 MRHNA, CDR2 SNTAGT. This CDR3 contains 13 residues. CDR3 protein: CASSGREQDTQYF. CDR3 bases: TGTGCCAGCAGTGGCCGGGAGCAAGATACGCAGTATTTT.

The rearrangement uses TRBV11-2 and TRBJ2-1, with 9 bases identical to TRBD2. The CDR3 sequence is 19 residues long. V gave up 1 base and J gave up 3 bases; unmatched junction bases: 13. Germline V gene data show CDR1 as SGHAT and CDR2 as FQNNGV. The CDR3 spells CASSLATSGTALLYNEQFF. The CDR3 DNA follows: TGTGCCAGCAGCTTAGCGACTAGCGGTACAGCCCTCCTCTACAATGAGCAGTTCTTC.

The chain carries TRBV6-1 and TRBJ1-1; D perhaps matches TRBD1 (6 bases). CDR3 length: 14 amino acids. Germline V gene sequence: CDR1 MNHNS, CDR2 SASEGT. Trimming shortened V by 2 bases and J by 7 bases, and 14 bases separated the two germline ends. The CDR3 region has the DNA TGTGCCAGCAGTGAAACTGCGGGGGGCGGTGAAGCTTTCTTT. Translated: CASSETAGGGEAFF.

The sample holds one count of this clone. V and J are TRBV14 and TRBJ2-3; the match to TRBD2 covers 9 bases. V was pared by 5 bases and J by 1 base, with 4 bases of the junction left unmatched. This CDR3 region has 15 residues. The germline gives CDR1 SGHDN, CDR2 FVKESK. CDR3 sequence reads: CASSSRLAGTDTQYF. CDR3 nucleotides: TGTGCCAGCAGCTCCCGACTAGCGGGCACAGATACGCAGTATTTT. Drawing the rest from reference TRBV14 and TRBJ2-3, the complete variable domain is EAGVTQFPSHSVIEKGQTVTLRCDPISGHDNLYWYRRVMGKEIKFLLHFVKESKQDESGMPNNRFLAERTGGTYSTLKVQPAELEDSGVYFCASSSRLAGTDTQYFGPGTRLTVL.

This rearrangement joins TRBV28 to TRBJ2-5; a weak D match, TRBD2 (6 bases). This CDR3 has 15 amino acids. The germline gives CDR1 MDHEN, CDR2 SYDVKM. The V end was cut by 7 bases, the J end by 5 bases, with 20 bases between. CDR3 in DNA: TGTGCCAGCACCGAGCAGGGAGGAGGTTTGGAGACCCAGTACTTC. This codes for CASTEQGGGLETQYF. Full variable domain (outside the CDR3, taken from reference TRBV28 and TRBJ2-5): DVKVTQSSRYLVKRTGEKVFLECVQDMDHENMFWYRQDPGLGLRLIYFSYDVKMKEKGDIPEGYSVSREKKERFSLILESASTNQTSMYLCASTEQGGGLETQYFGPGTRLLVL.

The V call is TRBV7-2, the J call TRBJ1-5; TRBD1 matches at 8 bases. Losses at the gene ends were 4 bases for V and 2 bases for J; bases not matched to a gene: 13. The CDR3 consists of 18 residues. CDR1 and CDR2 from the germline V gene are SGHTA and FQGNSA. In DNA form, the CDR3 reads TGTGCCAGCAGCTCTTCTTACTCCGGGACAGGTCGCAATCAGCCCCAGCATTTT. As protein: CASSSSYSGTGRNQPQHF.

This chain joins TRBV18 and TRBJ2-2; 8 positions match TRBD1. V gave up 5 bases and J gave up 4 bases; unmatched junction bases: 12. Germline CDR1 is KGHSH and CDR2 is LQKENI. CDR3 length: 17 amino acids. The CDR3 reads CASSGAGGPPATGELFF. The CDR3 DNA reads as TGTGCCAGCTCAGGAGCAGGGGGCCCCCCGGCCACCGGGGAGCTGTTTTTT.

The V call is TRBV4-1, the J call TRBJ2-1, with 7 bases matching TRBD1. V trimming: 4 bases; J trimming: 0 bases; junction bases outside the gene matches: 9. The germline gives CDR1 MGHRA, CDR2 YSYEKL. CDR3 length: 17 amino acids. CDR3 loop: CASSLNEQGSSYNEQFF. The CDR3 bases are TGCGCCAGCAGCCTAAACGAACAGGGGAGCTCCTACAATGAGCAGTTCTTC.

The chain carries TRBV28 and TRBJ2-3; TRBD1 is a possible D gene (6 bases). The ends were cut back, 10 bases at V and 2 bases at J, with 13 bases in the middle. Looked up from germline, CDR1 is MDHEN and CDR2 is SYDVKM. The CDR3 loop spans 13 amino acids. CDR3 in amino acids: CATLRGFTDTQYF. CDR3 bases: TGTGCCACCCTCAGGGGATTCACAGATACGCAGTATTTT.

This clone was seen more than once but under ten times. The chain links TRBV30 to TRBJ2-3, with unresolved D. The germline gives CDR1 GTSNPN, CDR2 SVGIG (reference sequence). The CDR3 contains 15 residues. V was clipped by 0 bases and J by 0 bases, with 10 bases between them. The CDR3 loop reads CAWSVMTLSTDTQYF. CDR3 DNA sequence: TGTGCCTGGAGTGTAATGACACTTAGCACAGATACGCAGTATTTT.